The clone carrying this T cell receptor (beta chain) was recorded a few times. Its antigen is as yet unknown. V lost 4 bases to trimming and J lost 8 bases, with 10 bases between them. The CDR3 covers 12 residues. Germline V lookup: CDR1 SGHNT, CDR2 YYREEE (reference sequence). cDNA synthesis used the whole RNA isolate, giving expressed TCRB sequences. Sequencing was performed with immunoSEQ multiplex PCR; in TCRdb, only in-frame clones are kept and a portion is missing. Among around 300,000 clones listed, 15% were seen once. These data belong to a study of beta chain features in type 1 diabetes. Overall study results and limits: Type 1 diabetes patients had VDJ junctions that carried fewer insertions and more deletions. TCRB CDR3 length was moderately but significantly reduced in all four CD4+ subsets of Type 1 diabetes patients. Here, the possible influence of HLA type (on TCRB rearrangement) remained unresolved.

Sequenced sample: naive CD4+ T cells from blood. This sequence was found in a young man with type 1 diabetes. The V call is TRBV5-4, the J call TRBJ2-1; D is unresolved. CDR3 in amino acids: CASSIQVDEQFF. The CDR3 coding sequence is TGTGCCAGCAGCATTCAGGTGGATGAGCAGTTCTTC.